The T cell receptor (beta chain) under discussion was sequenced for a study of quantifying T cell responses using KT2 cells. Background on the study: Reverse transcription used primers in the TCR alpha and beta constant regions.

Germline CDR1 SQVTM, CDR2 ANQGSEA. This CDR3 is 15 amino acids long. V gave up 4 bases and J gave up 1 base, with 15 bases separating them. This clonotype came up many times. A single-stranded UMI oligo with SP2 sequence was ligated to cDNA 3' ends. The first PCR ran roughly 4 cycles with an equimolar RC1.1 and RC1.2 beta primer mix. TCR alpha and beta chains were handled separately starting at the second PCR. One entry per CDR3 protein results from TCRdb running MiXCR on the UMI-ligation and nested PCR reads. Among about 32,000 distinct CDR3 sequences listed, approximately 7% were seen once. Unfractionated PBMC were spiked with known numbers of KT2 clone cells. Different KT2-to-PBMC ratios were created with a constant PBMC count.

This chain joins TRBV29-1 and TRBJ2-3; a possible D gene is TRBD2 (5 bases). The sequencing input was PBMCs spiked with cells of the T cell clone KT2. The TCR sequence derives from a human donor. This CDR3 reads CSVGAREVGTDTQYF. The CDR3 region has the DNA TGCAGCGTTGGGGCCCGGGAAGTAGGCACAGATACGCAGTATTTT.